One T cell receptor (beta chain) is described in this entry. The sample is drawn from a study of blood T cell repertoires in COVID-19. The CDR3 consists of 12 residues. Trimming shortened V by 3 bases and J by 9 bases, and 15 bases separated the two germline ends. Germline V gene data show CDR1 as DFQATT and CDR2 as SNEGSKA (reference sequence). Sequenced by immunoSEQ multiplex PCR; TCRdb stores in-frame clones only, minus some. There are around 18,000 clones in the sample; under 85% occur only once, and approximately 15% lies in the top ten. This clonotype was obtained from a man between 65 and 85 years old with COVID-19, enrolled during active disease. V gene TRBV20-1 combines with J gene TRBJ2-7; no definite D call. The source material was peripheral blood. This CDR3 is CSASWLEARQYF. CDR3 nucleotide sequence: TGCAGTGCTAGTTGGCTAGAGGCTCGGCAGTACTTC.